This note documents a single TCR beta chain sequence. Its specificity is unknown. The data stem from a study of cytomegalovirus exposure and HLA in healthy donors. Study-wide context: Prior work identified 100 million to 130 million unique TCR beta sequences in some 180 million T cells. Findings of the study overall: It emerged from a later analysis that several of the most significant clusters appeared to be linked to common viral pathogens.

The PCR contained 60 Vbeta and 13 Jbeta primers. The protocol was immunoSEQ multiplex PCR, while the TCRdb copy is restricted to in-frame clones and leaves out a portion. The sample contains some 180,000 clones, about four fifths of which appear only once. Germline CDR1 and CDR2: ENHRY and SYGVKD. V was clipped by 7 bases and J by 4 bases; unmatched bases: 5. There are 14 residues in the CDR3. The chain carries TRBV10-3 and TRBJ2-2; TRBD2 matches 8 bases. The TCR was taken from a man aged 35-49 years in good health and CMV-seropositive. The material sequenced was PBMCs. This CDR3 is CAITGGAGTGELFF. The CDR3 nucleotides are TGTGCCATCACCGGGGGGGCAGGCACCGGGGAGCTGTTTTTT.